The clone carrying this T cell receptor beta chain was seen a few times. Its antigen is unknown. Whole-study results and caveats: The larger-cohort validation was restricted to a single TCR beta V-J rearrangement rather than whole repertoires.

Per germline, CDR1 SGHRS and CDR2 YFSETQ. Trimming cost V 0 bases and J 6 bases, with 8 bases left between them. This CDR3 has 13 residues. After constant-region reverse-primer amplification, full-length variable regions underwent semi-nested PCR with Nested Universal Primer A. TCRdb re-called the 5' RACE reads with MiXCR, one entry per CDR3 protein. The table shows tens of thousands of distinct CDR3 sequences, with about a quarter occurring only once. Material: naive CD4+ T cells sorted from a lymph node. Noted subset: naive CD4+ T cells, CD4+CD45RA+CD25-. This receptor was identified in a female donor with breast cancer. The V call is TRBV5-1, the J call TRBJ2-3; no clear D gene. The CDR3 DNA sequence: TGCGCCAGCAGCTTGGAAATGTTGGATACGCAGTATTTT. Amino acid sequence: CASSLEMLDTQYF.